These 30 T cell receptor beta chains came from one sample sequenced in a study of PD-L1 blockade in urothelial cancer. TCRdb keeps only in-frame clones here, not all; method: immunoSEQ multiplex PCR. The sample yields fewer than 100,000 clones, around four fifths seen once. Sample time point: pretreatment peripheral blood. The sample was PBMCs, taken around atezolizumab (anti-PD-L1) treatment. The receptors come from a man in his forties or fifties with urothelial cancer.

The chain employs TRBV27 and TRBJ2-7, with 9 bases aligning to TRBD1. Looked up from germline, CDR1 is MNHEY and CDR2 is SMNVEV (reference sequence). Trimming removed 2 bases from V and 5 bases from J; junction bases left unmatched: 10. CDR3 length: 16 amino acids. The CDR3 protein is CASSLLRGQGPHEQYF. CDR3 DNA: TGTGCCAGCAGTTTACTTAGGGGACAGGGTCCACACGAGCAGTACTTC.

The rearrangement joins TRBV11-2 to TRBJ1-5, with a possible D match to TRBD1 (5 bases). The ends were cut back, 2 bases at V and 4 bases at J, with 12 bases in the middle. In germline, CDR1 is SGHAT, CDR2 FQNNGV. The CDR3 runs 15 residues. The CDR3 spells CASSLSGLQNQPQHF. Here the CDR3 DNA reads TGTGCCAGCAGCTTATCAGGGTTGCAAAATCAGCCCCAGCATTTT.

This chain links TRBV25-1 with TRBJ2-3; 7 bases line up with TRBD2. Germline CDR1 and CDR2: MGHDK and SYGVNS. The CDR3 loop spans 14 amino acids. V shed 6 bases, J shed 5 bases, and the junction held 8 bases outside the gene matches. CDR3 sequence (DNA): TGTGCCAGCAGCGTTGGTCGGGAGGTAGATACGCAGTATTTT. This encodes CASSVGREVDTQYF.

The chain combines TRBV5-1 with TRBJ2-2; TRBD1 agrees at 9 bases. Looked up from germline, CDR1 is SGHRS and CDR2 is YFSETQ. Germline trimming cut 4 bases from V and 12 bases from J; bases unmatched to any gene: 7. The CDR3 loop spans 13 amino acids. The CDR3 DNA sequence: TGCGCCAGCAGCGTATCCGGGACAGGGAAGCTGTTTTTT. This sequence encodes CASSVSGTGKLFF. Filled out from reference TRBV5-1 and TRBJ2-2, the complete variable domain reads KAGVTQTPRYLIKTRGQQVTLSCSPISGHRSVSWYQQTPGQGLQFLFEYFSETQRNKGNFPGRFSGRQFSNSRSEMNVSTLELGDSALYLCASSVSGTGKLFFGEGSRLTVL.

This chain uses TRBV2 with TRBJ1-2; D remains unclear. The V gene's germline CDR1 is SNHLY and CDR2 FYNNEI. Trimming shortened V by 7 bases and J by 4 bases, and 13 bases separated the two germline ends. There are 13 residues in the CDR3. The chain's CDR3 is CASMVAGSYGYTF. In nucleotides, the CDR3 is TGTGCCAGCATGGTAGCGGGATCCTATGGCTACACCTTC.

The genes are TRBV7-9 and TRBJ2-5; TRBD2 matches at 12 bases. This CDR3 region has 19 residues. The V and J ends lost 2 bases and 5 bases, in that order; junction bases with no gene match: 15. Germline V gene lookup returns CDR1 SEHNR and CDR2 FQNEAQ (reference sequence). CDR3 in DNA: TGTGCCAGCAGCTTACTGCCAAAACTAGCGGGAGGCCTCCACGAGACCCAGTACTTC. Protein product: CASSLLPKLAGGLHETQYF.

This chain joins TRBV5-1 and TRBJ2-1; the D gene is possibly TRBD2 (5 bases). This CDR3 is 13 amino acids long. V dropped 4 bases and J dropped 2 bases, with 7 bases sitting between them. Germline V CDR1 and CDR2: SGHRS, YFSETQ. CDR3 DNA: TGCGCCAGCAGCGAGGGCCCCTACAATGAGCAGTTCTTC. Its protein product is CASSEGPYNEQFF.

The V and J genes are TRBV19 and TRBJ2-7; 7 bases line up with TRBD1. This CDR3 contains 17 residues. CDR1 LNHDA and CDR2 SQIVND come from the germline V gene (reference sequence). The trim removed 5 bases at V and 0 bases at J, leaving 13 bases unmatched. CDR3 residues: CASSLRTGITLSYEQYF. The CDR3 DNA follows: TGTGCCAGTAGTCTCCGGACAGGAATTACCCTCTCCTACGAGCAGTACTTC.

V usage is TRBV18 and J usage is TRBJ2-7; 7 bases line up with TRBD2. CDR1 and CDR2 from the germline V gene are KGHSH and LQKENI. V trimming: 3 bases; J trimming: 0 bases; junction bases outside the gene matches: 2. There are 14 residues in the CDR3. The CDR3 region has the DNA TGTGCCAGCTCACCCGGGAGGACCTCCTACGAGCAGTACTTC. Its translation is CASSPGRTSYEQYF. The full variable domain, its missing parts supplied by reference TRBV18 and TRBJ2-7, is NAGVMQNPRHLVRRRGQEARLRCSPMKGHSHVYWYRQLPEEGLKFMVYLQKENIIDESGMPKERFSAEFPKEGPSILRIQQVVRGDSAAYFCASSPGRTSYEQYFGPGTRLTVT.

This CDR3 reads CASSRGGSPRDTQYF. CDR3 in DNA: TGCGCCAGCAGCCGGGGGGGTAGCCCAAGAGATACGCAGTATTTT. This rearrangement joins TRBV4-1 to TRBJ2-3; 7 bases line up with TRBD2. Germline-derived CDR1 and CDR2 are MGHRA and YSYEKL. The V gene end was trimmed by 4 bases and the J gene end by 5 bases; junction bases not matched to a gene: 9. The CDR3 is 15 amino acids.

The CDR3 region has the DNA TGCGCCAGCAGGCAGACAGATTGGGAGACCCAGTACTTC. Translating it yields CASRQTDWETQYF. The chain carries TRBV5-1 and TRBJ2-5; possible D gene TRBD1, 5 bases. V was clipped by 5 bases and J by 5 bases, with 13 bases between them. Germline loops: CDR1 SGHRS, CDR2 YFSETQ. This CDR3 is 13 amino acids long.

The chain is built from TRBV4-3 and TRBJ2-4; D is uncertain. V was trimmed by 8 bases and J by 0 bases, leaving 11 bases between them. Germline assignment: CDR1 LGHNA and CDR2 YSLEER. The CDR3 has 14 residues. In nucleotides, the CDR3 is TGCGCCAGCTTCAAGACGGGAGCCAAAAACATTCAGTACTTC. Its translation: CASFKTGAKNIQYF.

The chain carries TRBV4-3 and TRBJ1-1; D is perhaps TRBD1 (6 bases). CDR3 length: 15 residues. The V end was cut by 0 bases, the J end by 6 bases, with 14 bases between. CDR1 and CDR2 (germline): LGHNA, YSLEER. The CDR3 DNA follows: TGCGCCAGCAGCCAAGAAATTCACAGGGACCCTGAAGCTTTCTTT. It translates to CASSQEIHRDPEAFF.

The chain combines TRBV30 with TRBJ2-5; D may be TRBD1 (6 bases). V dropped 1 base and J dropped 0 bases, with 6 bases sitting between them. The CDR3 is made up of 13 amino acids. Germline CDR1 reads GTSNPN; CDR2 reads SVGIG (reference sequence). CDR3 loop: CAWSGTDQETQYF. Here the CDR3 DNA reads TGTGCCTGGAGTGGGACAGACCAAGAGACCCAGTACTTC.

CDR3 sequence reads: CASSFWQGGGEQYF. CDR3 nucleotide sequence: TGTGCCAGCAGTTTTTGGCAGGGGGGCGGCGAGCAGTACTTC. The chain employs TRBV28 and TRBJ2-7; TRBD1 might be the D (7 bases). Deletions cut 3 bases from V and 6 bases from J, with 15 bases between. The CDR3 is 14 residues long. CDR1 is MDHEN, CDR2 SYDVKM, per germline.

The V call is TRBV28, the J call TRBJ2-2; 7 positions match TRBD1. This CDR3 is 16 amino acids long. V lost 4 bases and J lost 4; bases outside the gene matches: 9. CDR1 is MDHEN, CDR2 SYDVKM, per germline. As DNA, the CDR3 is TGTGCCAGCAGTTCTTCCAGGACAGGCCCCACCGGGGAGCTGTTTTTT. The encoded protein is CASSSSRTGPTGELFF.

V is TRBV15 and J is TRBJ2-1; D unclear. Germline V gene sequence: CDR1 LNHNV, CDR2 YYDKDF (reference sequence). V lost 8 bases, J lost 6 bases, and 14 bases lay in between. This CDR3 has 13 amino acids. The CDR3 sequence: CATGLERLNEQFF. In nucleotides, the CDR3 is TGTGCCACCGGGTTGGAGAGGCTCAATGAGCAGTTCTTC.

This chain uses TRBV30 with TRBJ1-1; D may be TRBD1 (5 bases). Trimming removed 3 bases at V and 1 base at J, with 15 bases between. Germline-derived CDR1 and CDR2 are GTSNPN and SVGIG (reference sequence). The CDR3 runs 15 residues. The CDR3 coding sequence is TGTGCCTGGAGGTCTTCTGGGGGGGGGAACACTGAAGCTTTCTTT. Its translation: CAWRSSGGGNTEAFF.

CDR3 bases: TGTGCCAGCAGCCCGAGGGGGACAGGGGTTGCAAATCAGCCCCAGCATTTT. Residues: CASSPRGTGVANQPQHF. The V gene is TRBV27, the J gene TRBJ1-5; 10 nucleotides agree with TRBD1. V lost 6 bases, J lost 4 bases, and 12 bases stayed unmatched. This CDR3 contains 17 residues. CDR1 and CDR2 from the germline V gene are MNHEY and SMNVEV (reference sequence).

The rearrangement uses TRBV27 and TRBJ2-7; 8 positions agree with TRBD1. V shed 5 bases, J shed 4 bases, and the junction held 10 bases outside the gene matches. Germline V lookup: CDR1 MNHEY, CDR2 SMNVEV (reference sequence). This CDR3 has 15 residues. The CDR3 nucleotides read TGTGCCAGCAGTCCTCGACAGGGGCTCGGGTACGAGCAGTACTTC. Encoded protein: CASSPRQGLGYEQYF.

V usage is TRBV16 and J usage is TRBJ2-1; weak D call: TRBD2 (7 bases). CDR1 is KGHSY and CDR2 is FQNENV in the germline V gene. V was clipped by 4 bases and J by 9 bases, with 22 bases between them. This CDR3 contains 16 residues. CDR3 sequence: CASSPRGGGRLGEQFF. In nucleotides, the CDR3 is TGTGCCAGCAGCCCCCGTGGGGGCGGGAGATTAGGTGAGCAGTTCTTC.

The chain employs TRBV6-4 and TRBJ2-1, with TRBD2 identical over 10 bases. The trim removed 1 base at V and 5 bases at J, leaving 2 bases unmatched. The V gene's germline CDR1 is MRHNA and CDR2 SNTAGT. The CDR3 is made up of 15 amino acids. DNA of the CDR3: TGTGCCAGCAGTGACTGGACTAGCGGAAACAATGAGCAGTTCTTC. It is translated as CASSDWTSGNNEQFF.

The chain combines TRBV7-8 with TRBJ2-3; 7 positions match TRBD1. CDR1 SGHVS and CDR2 FQNEAQ come from the germline V gene. Trimming removed 5 bases from V and 0 bases from J; junction bases left unmatched: 8. The CDR3 runs to 16 residues. CDR3 coding DNA: TGTGCCAGCAGCCCAAGACAGGGACCTAGCACAGATACGCAGTATTTT. It yields the protein CASSPRQGPSTDTQYF.

The chain has TRBV28 and TRBJ1-4; D possibly corresponds to TRBD1 (5 bases). CDR3 size: 16 residues. The V end lost 3 bases, the J end lost 0 bases, and 11 bases lay between the germline ends. CDR1 and CDR2 (germline): MDHEN, SYDVKM. The CDR3 bases are TGTGCCAGCAGTTTGGGACTTACTACAACTAATGAAAAACTGTTTTTT. This gives the protein CASSLGLTTTNEKLFF.

The chain is built from TRBV19 and TRBJ2-3, with no clear D. Between the trimmed V and J ends, which lost 3 bases and 2 bases, there was a span of 6 bases. The CDR3 is 13 amino acids. In germline, CDR1 is LNHDA, CDR2 SQIVND (reference sequence). The CDR3 sequence: CASSISHTDTQYF. CDR3 in DNA: TGTGCCAGTAGTATTTCACACACAGATACGCAGTATTTT.

The DNA for the CDR3 is TGTGCCAGCAGCTTCCGGGACATCGGAACCTACGAGCAGTACTTC. Amino acid sequence: CASSFRDIGTYEQYF. This chain links TRBV7-9 with TRBJ2-7; a possible D gene is TRBD1 (6 bases). Looked up from germline, CDR1 is SEHNR and CDR2 is FQNEAQ (reference sequence). CDR3 length equals 15 residues. The V and J ends lost 3 bases and 2 bases respectively, with 14 bases between them.

The genes are TRBV30 and TRBJ2-7; D is unresolved. With 2 bases removed from V and 3 bases from J, the gap between germline ends came to 5 bases. The germline V gene encodes CDR1 GTSNPN and CDR2 SVGIG (reference sequence). This CDR3 region has 11 residues. CDR3 protein: CAWSTLYEQYF. In DNA form, the CDR3 reads TGTGCCTGGAGTACTCTCTACGAGCAGTACTTC.

This chain uses TRBV5-1 with TRBJ1-1, with 7 bases fitting TRBD1. With 4 bases clipped from V and 1 base from J, the junction kept 16 bases outside the gene matches. The CDR3 covers 18 residues. Germline V gene lookup returns CDR1 SGHRS and CDR2 YFSETQ. The CDR3 DNA reads as TGCGCCAGCAGCCCGCGGATAAGGGGGCGAGGGGAGAACACTGAAGCTTTCTTT. This codes for CASSPRIRGRGENTEAFF.

V gene TRBV30 combines with J gene TRBJ2-1; the D is unclear. Deletions cut 2 bases from V and 11 bases from J, with 10 bases between. The CDR3 runs to 11 residues. Germline-derived CDR1 and CDR2 are GTSNPN and SVGIG (reference sequence). The CDR3 loop reads CAWSTEAKQFF. The CDR3 bases are TGTGCCTGGAGTACCGAGGCAAAGCAGTTCTTC.

The chain links TRBV4-2 to TRBJ1-1, with D tentatively TRBD1 (5 bases). The germline V and J ends were trimmed by 4 bases and 10 bases, with 19 bases remaining between them. There are 14 residues in the CDR3. Germline CDR1 and CDR2: LGHNA and YNFKEQ. For the CDR3, the DNA is TGTGCCAGCAGCCCGTCGGGGGGGAGAAGTTCAGCTTTCTTT. This encodes CASSPSGGRSSAFF.